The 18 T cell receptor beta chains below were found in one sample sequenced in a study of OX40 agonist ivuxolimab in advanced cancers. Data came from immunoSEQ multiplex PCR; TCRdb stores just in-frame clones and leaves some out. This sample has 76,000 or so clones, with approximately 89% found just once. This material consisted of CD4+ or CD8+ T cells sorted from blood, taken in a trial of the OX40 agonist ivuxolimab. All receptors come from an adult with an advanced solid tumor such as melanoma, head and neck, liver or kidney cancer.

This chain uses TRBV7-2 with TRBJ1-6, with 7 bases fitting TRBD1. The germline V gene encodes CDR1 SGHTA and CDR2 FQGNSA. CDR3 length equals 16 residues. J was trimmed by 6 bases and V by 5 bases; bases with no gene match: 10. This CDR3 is CASSIEQGYGNSPLHF. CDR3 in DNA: TGTGCCAGCAGCATCGAACAGGGGTACGGTAATTCACCCCTCCACTTT.

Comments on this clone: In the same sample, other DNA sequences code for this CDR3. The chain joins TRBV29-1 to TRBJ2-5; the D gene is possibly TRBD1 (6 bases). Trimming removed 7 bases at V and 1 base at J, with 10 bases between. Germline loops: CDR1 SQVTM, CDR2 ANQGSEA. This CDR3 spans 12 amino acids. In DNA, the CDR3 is TGCAGCGCTGTAGGGGGCCAAGAGACCCAGTACTTC. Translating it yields CSAVGGQETQYF.

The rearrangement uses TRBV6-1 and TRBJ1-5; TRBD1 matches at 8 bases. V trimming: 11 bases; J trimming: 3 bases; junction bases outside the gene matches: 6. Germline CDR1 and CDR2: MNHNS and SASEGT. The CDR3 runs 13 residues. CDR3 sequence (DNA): TGTGCCGCGGGGACAGGAGACAATCAGCCCCAGCATTTT. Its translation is CAAGTGDNQPQHF.

This chain's CDR3 is CAWSPSRNTEAFF. The CDR3 DNA reads TGTGCCTGGAGCCCCTCAAGGAACACTGAAGCTTTCTTT. The chain is built from TRBV30 and TRBJ1-1; D is ambiguous. Trimming pared 3 bases from V and 1 base from J, leaving 9 bases between. The CDR3 totals 13 residues. CDR1 and CDR2 (germline): GTSNPN, SVGIG (reference sequence).

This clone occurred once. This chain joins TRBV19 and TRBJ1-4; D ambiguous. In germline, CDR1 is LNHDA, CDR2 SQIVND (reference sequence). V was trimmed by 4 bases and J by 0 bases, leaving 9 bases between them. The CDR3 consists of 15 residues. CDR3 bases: TGTGCCAGTAGTAGGACGGCTGCAACTAATGAAAAACTGTTTTTT. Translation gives CASSRTAATNEKLFF.

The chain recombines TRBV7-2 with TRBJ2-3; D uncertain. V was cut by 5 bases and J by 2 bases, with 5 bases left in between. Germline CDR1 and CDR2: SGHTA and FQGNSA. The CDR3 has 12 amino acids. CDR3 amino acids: CASSTDTDTQYF. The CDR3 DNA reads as TGTGCCAGCAGCACAGACACAGATACGCAGTATTTT.

DNA for the CDR3: TGTGCCAGCAGTGAAGCGCTAATGTCAGCCTACGAGCAGTACTTC. Encoded protein: CASSEALMSAYEQYF. The chain combines TRBV6-1 with TRBJ2-7; no clear D. Germline V gene sequence: CDR1 MNHNS, CDR2 SASEGT. This CDR3 has 15 amino acids. Trimming pared 0 bases from V and 2 bases from J, leaving 11 bases between.

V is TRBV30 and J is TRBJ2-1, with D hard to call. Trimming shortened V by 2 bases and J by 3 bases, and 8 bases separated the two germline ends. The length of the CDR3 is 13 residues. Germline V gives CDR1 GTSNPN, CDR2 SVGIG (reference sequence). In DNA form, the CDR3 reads TGTGCCTGGAGTCGGAACGGCTACAATGAGCAGTTCTTC. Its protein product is CAWSRNGYNEQFF.

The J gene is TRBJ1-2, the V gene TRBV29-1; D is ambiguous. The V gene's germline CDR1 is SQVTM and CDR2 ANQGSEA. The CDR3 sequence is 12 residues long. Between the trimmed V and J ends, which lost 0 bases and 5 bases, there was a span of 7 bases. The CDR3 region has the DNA TGCAGCGTTGAAGATTGGGGTTATGGCTACACCTTC. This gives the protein CSVEDWGYGYTF.

CDR3 amino acids: CASSPGLSYEQYF. The CDR3 DNA is TGTGCCAGCTCACCAGGGCTCTCCTACGAGCAGTACTTC. The gene calls are TRBV18 and TRBJ2-7; D uncertain. The germline CDR1 and CDR2 sequences are KGHSH and LQKENI. V shed 2 bases and J shed 0 bases, with 5 bases lying between them. This CDR3 comprises 13 residues.

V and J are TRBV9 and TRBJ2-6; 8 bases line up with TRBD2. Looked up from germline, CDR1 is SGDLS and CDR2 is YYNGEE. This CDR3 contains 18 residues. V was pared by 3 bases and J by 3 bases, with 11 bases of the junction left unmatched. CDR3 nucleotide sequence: TGTGCCAGCAGCGCCCCTCGGGGGGGGTTCGGTGGGGCCAACGTCCTGACTTTC. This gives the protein CASSAPRGGFGGANVLTF.

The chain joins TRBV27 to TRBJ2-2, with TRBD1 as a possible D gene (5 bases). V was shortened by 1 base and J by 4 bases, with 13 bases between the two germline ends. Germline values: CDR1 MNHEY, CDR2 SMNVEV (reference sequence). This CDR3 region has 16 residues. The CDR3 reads CASSLYRAGSTGELFF. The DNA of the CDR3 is TGTGCCAGCAGTTTATATAGGGCAGGGTCCACCGGGGAGCTGTTTTTT.

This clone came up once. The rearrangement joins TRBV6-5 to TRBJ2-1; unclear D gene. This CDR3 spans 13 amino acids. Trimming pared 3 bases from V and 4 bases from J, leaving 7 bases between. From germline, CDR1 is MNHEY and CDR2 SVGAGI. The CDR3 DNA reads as TGTGCCAGCAGTTATACCGGGTACAATGAGCAGTTCTTC. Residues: CASSYTGYNEQFF.

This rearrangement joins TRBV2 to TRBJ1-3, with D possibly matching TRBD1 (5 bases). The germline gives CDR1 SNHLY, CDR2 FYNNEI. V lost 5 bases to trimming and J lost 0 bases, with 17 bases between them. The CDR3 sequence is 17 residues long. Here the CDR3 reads CASSSQGTASSGNTIYF. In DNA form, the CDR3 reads TGTGCCAGCAGTTCCCAGGGTACCGCGAGCTCTGGAAACACCATATATTTT.

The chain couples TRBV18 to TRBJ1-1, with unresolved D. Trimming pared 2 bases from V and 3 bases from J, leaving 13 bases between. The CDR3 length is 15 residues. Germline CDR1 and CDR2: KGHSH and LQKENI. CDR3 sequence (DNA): TGTGCCAGCTCACCAAGGAATGGACGGGACACTGAAGCTTTCTTT. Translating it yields CASSPRNGRDTEAFF.

The CDR3 protein is CASSQESRGSGANVLTF. The CDR3 bases are TGCGCCAGCAGCCAAGAATCCAGGGGTAGTGGGGCCAACGTCCTGACTTTC. The chain couples TRBV4-3 to TRBJ2-6, with D possibly matching TRBD1 (6 bases). V was pared by 0 bases and J by 3 bases, with 12 bases between. Per germline, CDR1 LGHNA and CDR2 YSLEER. The CDR3 is 17 residues long.

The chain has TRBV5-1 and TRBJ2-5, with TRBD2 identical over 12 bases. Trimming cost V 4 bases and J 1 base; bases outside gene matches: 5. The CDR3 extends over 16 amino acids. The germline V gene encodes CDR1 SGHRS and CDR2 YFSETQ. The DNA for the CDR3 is TGCGCCAGCAGCCGAACGACTAGCGGGAGCCAAGAGACCCAGTACTTC. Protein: CASSRTTSGSQETQYF.

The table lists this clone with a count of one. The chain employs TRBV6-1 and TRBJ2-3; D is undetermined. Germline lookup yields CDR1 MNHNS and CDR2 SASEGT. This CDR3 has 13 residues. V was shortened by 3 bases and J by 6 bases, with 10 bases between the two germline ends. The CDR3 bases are TGTGCCAGCAGTGACGGATCCTTCGATACGCAGTATTTT. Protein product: CASSDGSFDTQYF.